These 26 T cell receptor beta chains were sequenced from one sample in a study of blood T cell repertoires in COVID-19 (TCRdb year 2020). To prepare the library, the immunoSEQ multiplex PCR assay was applied. Here the immuneACCESS table is served through TCRdb, limited to in-frame sequences with V and J called. Missing clones are a known gap in these copies; in checked studies unresolved V genes cover under half, and the rest lacks a known reason. The sample records tens of thousands of clones, around 85% of which are singletons. Of the sample, 16% falls within the top ten clones. The sample taken for sequencing was peripheral blood. Every receptor here comes from a human donor in a cohort sampled during active COVID-19.

This chain's CDR3 is CASSQGRVNTEAFF. In DNA, the CDR3 is TGTGCCAGCAGCCAAGGCAGGGTGAACACTGAAGCTTTCTTT. The chain carries TRBV3-1 (or the pseudogene TRBV3-2) and TRBJ1-1, with D possibly TRBD1 on 5 matching bases. The CDR3 runs 14 residues. Trimming took off 1 base at V and 0 bases at J, with 6 bases between the two ends. The germline V gene encodes CDR1 LGHDT and CDR2 YNNKEL (reference sequence).

The chain is built from TRBV6-5 and TRBJ1-2; D uncertain. There are 14 residues in the CDR3. The V gene lost 5 bases and the J gene lost 5 bases, with 15 bases spanning the gap. The germline CDR1 and CDR2 sequences are MNHEY and SVGAGI. For the CDR3, the DNA is TGTGCCAGCAGTACTACCCGGTCTGCGTATGGCTACACCTTC. As protein: CASSTTRSAYGYTF.

This chain connects TRBV9 to TRBJ2-3; the D is unclear. This CDR3 is 13 amino acids long. Trimming stripped 0 bases from V and 6 bases from J, with 8 bases between. In germline, CDR1 is SGDLS, CDR2 YYNGEE. CDR3 amino acids: CASSVAPSDTQYF. CDR3 nucleotide sequence: TGTGCCAGCAGCGTAGCCCCTTCGGATACGCAGTATTTT.

In this sample, this clone turned up once. The chain is built from TRBV5-1 and TRBJ2-5; 10 bases align to TRBD1. CDR3 length equals 13 residues. V trimming: 4 bases; J trimming: 13 bases; junction bases outside the gene matches: 10. From germline, CDR1 is SGHRS and CDR2 YFSETQ. CDR3 DNA sequence: TGCGCCAGCAGCCAGGGACAGGGGAGGCCGAGGTACTTC. Translated, it gives CASSQGQGRPRYF.

The chain employs TRBV29-1 and TRBJ2-3, with D possibly TRBD2 on 5 matching bases. The germline gives CDR1 SQVTM, CDR2 ANQGSEA. The CDR3 is 13 residues long. Trimming removed 4 bases at V and 2 bases at J, with 10 bases between. The DNA of the CDR3 is TGCAGCGTTGCGGACTCCACCACAGATACGCAGTATTTT. It translates to CSVADSTTDTQYF.

This chain uses TRBV6-6 with TRBJ2-5; possible D gene TRBD1, 5 bases. This CDR3 is 15 amino acids long. Germline CDR1 reads MNHNY; CDR2 reads SVGAGI (reference sequence). Between the trimmed V and J ends, which lost 5 bases and 0 bases, there was a span of 13 bases. CDR3: CASSNGRTYQETQYF. The CDR3 DNA reads as TGTGCCAGCAGTAACGGCAGGACATACCAAGAGACCCAGTACTTC.

The count of this clone is one. The chain joins TRBV20-1 to TRBJ1-1; the D gene is possibly TRBD1 (5 bases). The V and J ends lost 1 base and 8 bases respectively, with 8 bases between them. Germline CDR1 is DFQATT and CDR2 is SNEGSKA (reference sequence). The CDR3 has 11 amino acids. The CDR3 is CSARGQYEAFF. CDR3 nucleotides: TGCAGTGCTAGAGGACAGTACGAAGCTTTCTTT.

The sample holds one count of this clone. V usage is TRBV7-2 and J usage is TRBJ2-7; 7 bases are shared with TRBD1. Germline loops: CDR1 SGHTA, CDR2 FQGNSA. The CDR3 totals 14 residues. The V gene end was trimmed by 4 bases and the J gene end by 5 bases; junction bases not matched to a gene: 8. The CDR3 sequence: CASSSRQGTNEQYF. The CDR3 bases are TGTGCCAGCAGCTCACGACAGGGTACCAACGAGCAGTACTTC.

The V call is TRBV3-1 (or the pseudogene TRBV3-2), the J call TRBJ2-5; possibly TRBD1 for D (6 bases). The CDR3 consists of 13 residues. Trimming removed 4 bases at V and 6 bases at J, with 12 bases between. Germline assignment: CDR1 LGHDT and CDR2 YNNKEL (reference sequence). The CDR3 loop is CASSPGRGKTQYF. The CDR3 DNA reads TGTGCCAGCAGCCCCGGTAGGGGGAAGACCCAGTACTTC.

V gene TRBV6-2 or TRBV6-3 combines with J gene TRBJ2-1; 8 bases line up with TRBD2. CDR1 and CDR2 from the germline V gene are MNHEY and SVGEGT. The junction had 16 bases not matched to a gene; V was cut back by 2 bases and J by 7 bases. The CDR3 has 18 residues. The DNA for the CDR3 is TGTGCCAGCAGTTACAGTTGGGTCCTAGCGGGTGTAAGGAATGAGCAGTTCTTC. Translated, it gives CASSYSWVLAGVRNEQFF.

The chain joins TRBV29-1 to TRBJ1-4; 8 nucleotides line up with TRBD1. After removal of 6 bases from V and 2 bases from J, the junction contained 5 bases not matched to a gene. This CDR3 spans 14 amino acids. CDR1 and CDR2 from the germline V gene are SQVTM and ANQGSEA. The DNA for the CDR3 is TGCAGCGTCAATGGACAGGGCACTAATGAAAAACTGTTTTTT. Translation: CSVNGQGTNEKLFF.

This chain connects TRBV28 to TRBJ1-3, with 8 bases fitting TRBD1. The CDR3 loop spans 16 amino acids. The trim removed 5 bases at V and 0 bases at J, leaving 6 bases unmatched. Germline CDR1 and CDR2: MDHEN and SYDVKM. CDR3 residues: CASSPGQVFSGNTIYF. In DNA form, the CDR3 reads TGTGCCAGCAGTCCGGGACAGGTCTTCTCTGGAAACACCATATATTTT. The full variable domain, with the rest looked up from reference TRBV28 and TRBJ1-3, is DVKVTQSSRYLVKRTGEKVFLECVQDMDHENMFWYRQDPGLGLRLIYFSYDVKMKEKGDIPEGYSVSREKKERFSLILESASTNQTSMYLCASSPGQVFSGNTIYFGEGSWLTVV.

The rearrangement uses TRBV18 and TRBJ1-5; 10 positions match TRBD1. Germline CDR1 KGHSH, CDR2 LQKENI. This CDR3 is 15 amino acids long. The V gene end was trimmed by 6 bases and the J gene end by 7 bases; junction bases not matched to a gene: 9. The CDR3 sequence: CASSPGTGDGQPQHF. In DNA form, the CDR3 reads TGTGCCAGCTCTCCTGGGACAGGGGATGGGCAGCCCCAGCATTTT.

V usage is TRBV18 and J usage is TRBJ1-5, with 8 nucleotides matching TRBD1. The CDR3 length is 17 residues. V lost 6 bases and J lost 0; bases outside the gene matches: 10. Germline V lookup: CDR1 KGHSH, CDR2 LQKENI. Written as DNA, the CDR3 is TGTGCCAGCTCTCCGGGACAGGTCAAGATTAGCAATCAGCCCCAGCATTTT. Protein product: CASSPGQVKISNQPQHF.

In this sample, this clone turned up a few times. This chain links TRBV28 with TRBJ2-7; D might be TRBD1 (5 bases). Germline CDR1 and CDR2: MDHEN and SYDVKM. Trimming left V 6 bases short and J 3 bases short, with 12 bases between. The CDR3 contains 13 residues. This CDR3 reads CASRHGQDYEQYF. DNA for the CDR3: TGTGCCAGCAGACATGGACAAGACTACGAGCAGTACTTC. The full variable domain, rest sourced from reference TRBV28 and TRBJ2-7, is DVKVTQSSRYLVKRTGEKVFLECVQDMDHENMFWYRQDPGLGLRLIYFSYDVKMKEKGDIPEGYSVSREKKERFSLILESASTNQTSMYLCASRHGQDYEQYFGPGTRLTVT.

The gene calls are TRBV28 and TRBJ2-7; 7 bases match TRBD1. The length of the CDR3 is 13 residues. Germline assignment: CDR1 MDHEN and CDR2 SYDVKM. The ends lost 6 bases at V and 2 bases at J; junction bases unmatched: 4. The CDR3 region is CASRTGVTYEQYF. DNA for the CDR3: TGTGCCAGCAGAACAGGGGTTACCTACGAGCAGTACTTC. The variable domain in full, with the rest retrieved from reference TRBV28 and TRBJ2-7, is DVKVTQSSRYLVKRTGEKVFLECVQDMDHENMFWYRQDPGLGLRLIYFSYDVKMKEKGDIPEGYSVSREKKERFSLILESASTNQTSMYLCASRTGVTYEQYFGPGTRLTVT.

The chain uses TRBV12-3 or TRBV12-4 and TRBJ2-2; D remains ambiguous. This CDR3 contains 12 residues. V was shortened by 6 bases and J by 4 bases, with 6 bases between the two germline ends. CDR3 amino acids: CASSRSTGELFF. The CDR3 DNA reads TGTGCCAGCAGCCGGAGCACCGGGGAGCTGTTTTTT.

The rearrangement links TRBV6-6 to TRBJ1-1; D is undetermined. V lost 7 bases to trimming and J lost 0 bases, with 12 bases between them. The CDR3 is 14 amino acids. CDR1 is MNHNY and CDR2 is SVGAGI in the germline V gene (reference sequence). The CDR3 sequence: CASIRATLNTEAFF. CDR3 in DNA: TGTGCCAGCATCCGCGCTACTTTGAACACTGAAGCTTTCTTT.

This sequence joins TRBV6-5 and TRBJ2-3, with D maybe TRBD1 (5 bases). The CDR3 consists of 13 residues. V was trimmed by 8 bases and J by 4 bases, leaving 13 bases between them. Germline assignment: CDR1 MNHEY and CDR2 SVGAGI. CDR3 DNA: TGTGCCAGCGCGGCTAGGGGCCCAGATACGCAGTATTTT. This encodes CASAARGPDTQYF.

J is TRBJ2-7 and V is TRBV24-1; D may be TRBD1 (5 bases). The CDR3 consists of 14 residues. With 4 bases removed from V and 5 bases from J, the gap between germline ends came to 14 bases. Germline values: CDR1 KGHDR, CDR2 SFDVKD. This chain's CDR3 is CATSDRTRGHEQYF. CDR3 DNA: TGTGCCACCAGTGACCGAACAAGGGGCCACGAGCAGTACTTC.

V and J are TRBV28 and TRBJ1-5, with 7 bases that match TRBD1. The V gene's germline CDR1 is MDHEN and CDR2 SYDVKM. The CDR3 consists of 15 residues. V lost 6 bases, J lost 5 bases, and 10 bases stayed unmatched. DNA for the CDR3: TGTGCCAGCAGCCCTCACAGGGGAAGTGATCAGCCCCAGCATTTT. Its translation is CASSPHRGSDQPQHF. The variable domain in full, completed from reference TRBV28 and TRBJ1-5, reads DVKVTQSSRYLVKRTGEKVFLECVQDMDHENMFWYRQDPGLGLRLIYFSYDVKMKEKGDIPEGYSVSREKKERFSLILESASTNQTSMYLCASSPHRGSDQPQHFGDGTRLSIL.

The chain has TRBV2 and TRBJ2-1, with 12 nucleotides matching TRBD2. Losses at the gene ends were 6 bases for V and 5 bases for J; bases not matched to a gene: 5. The germline V gene encodes CDR1 SNHLY and CDR2 FYNNEI. The CDR3 runs 15 residues. The CDR3 DNA is TGTGCCAGCAGCCGACTAGCGGGGGCAAACAATGAGCAGTTCTTC. It translates to CASSRLAGANNEQFF.

J is TRBJ2-3 and V is TRBV5-1; D is possibly TRBD2 (7 bases). V was cut by 4 bases and J by 6 bases, with 15 bases left in between. Germline V gene sequence: CDR1 SGHRS, CDR2 YFSETQ. This CDR3 contains 14 residues. The chain's CDR3 is CASSPRRGPDTQYF. The CDR3 bases are TGCGCCAGCAGCCCGCGGCGGGGGCCGGATACGCAGTATTTT.

The V and J genes are TRBV15 and TRBJ2-7; 9 bases line up with TRBD2. Germline V gives CDR1 LNHNV, CDR2 YYDKDF (reference sequence). Losses at the gene ends were 6 bases for V and 2 bases for J; bases not matched to a gene: 8. This CDR3 comprises 15 residues. The CDR3 DNA sequence: TGTGCCACCAGTATTAGCGGGAGTAACCCCTACGAGCAGTACTTC. Translation: CATSISGSNPYEQYF.

CDR3 sequence reads: CASSPARTNEKLFF. DNA for the CDR3: TGTGCCAGCAGCCCAGCCAGGACTAATGAAAAACTGTTTTTT. The gene calls are TRBV3-1 (or the pseudogene TRBV3-2) and TRBJ1-4; D gene ambiguous. Looked up from germline, CDR1 is LGHDT and CDR2 is YNNKEL (reference sequence). Trimming removed 4 bases from V and 2 bases from J, with 8 bases in between. This CDR3 is built from 14 residues.

This clone has only one observation. The chain combines TRBV4-1 with TRBJ2-7, with 9 bases that match TRBD1. Trimming took 5 bases from V and 4 from J; bases not matched to a gene: 12. From germline, CDR1 is MGHRA and CDR2 YSYEKL. This CDR3 region has 16 residues. The CDR3 DNA is TGCGCCAGCAGCTTGCAACAGGGGGCAAATTTATACGAGCAGTACTTC. As protein: CASSLQQGANLYEQYF.